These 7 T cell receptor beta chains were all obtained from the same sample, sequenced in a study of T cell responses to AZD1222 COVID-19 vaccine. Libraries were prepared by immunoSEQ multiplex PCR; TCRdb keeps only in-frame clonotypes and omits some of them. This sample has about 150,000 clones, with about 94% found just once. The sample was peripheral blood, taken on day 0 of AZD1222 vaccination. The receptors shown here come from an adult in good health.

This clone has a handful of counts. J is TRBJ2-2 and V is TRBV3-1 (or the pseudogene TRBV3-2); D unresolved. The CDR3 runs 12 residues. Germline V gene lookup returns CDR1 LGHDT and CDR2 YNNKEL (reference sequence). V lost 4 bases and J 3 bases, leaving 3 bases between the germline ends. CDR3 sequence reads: CASSPDTGELFF. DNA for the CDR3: TGTGCCAGCAGCCCTGACACCGGGGAGCTGTTTTTT.

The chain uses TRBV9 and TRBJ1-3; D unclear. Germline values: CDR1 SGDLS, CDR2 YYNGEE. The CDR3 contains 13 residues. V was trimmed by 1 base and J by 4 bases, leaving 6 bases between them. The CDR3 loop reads CASSVRPGNTIYF. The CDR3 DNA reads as TGTGCCAGCAGCGTAAGGCCCGGAAACACCATATATTTT.

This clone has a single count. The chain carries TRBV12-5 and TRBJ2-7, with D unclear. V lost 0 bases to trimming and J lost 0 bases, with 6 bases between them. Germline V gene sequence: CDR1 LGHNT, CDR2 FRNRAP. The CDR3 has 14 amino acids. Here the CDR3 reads CASGLVSVSYEQYF. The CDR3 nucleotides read TGTGCTAGTGGTTTGGTATCAGTCTCCTACGAGCAGTACTTC.

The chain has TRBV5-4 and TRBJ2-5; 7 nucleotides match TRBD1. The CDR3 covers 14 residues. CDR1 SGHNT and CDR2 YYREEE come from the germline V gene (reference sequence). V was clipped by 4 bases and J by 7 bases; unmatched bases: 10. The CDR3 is CASSGDSLRATQYF. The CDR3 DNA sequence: TGTGCCAGCAGCGGGGACAGCCTGCGGGCGACCCAGTACTTC. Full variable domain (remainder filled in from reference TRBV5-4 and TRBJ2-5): ETGVTQSPTHLIKTRGQQVTLRCSSQSGHNTVSWYQQALGQGPQFIFQYYREEENGRGNFPPRFSGLQFPNYSSELNVNALELDDSALYLCASSGDSLRATQYFGPGTRLLVL.

The DNA of the CDR3 is TGCAGTGCTAGTTTAGCGGGAGGCCTAGGAGAGTACTTC. Its translation: CSASLAGGLGEYF. V and J are TRBV20-1 and TRBJ2-7; 10 nucleotides agree with TRBD2. The CDR3 is 13 amino acids. Germline CDR1 is DFQATT and CDR2 is SNEGSKA (reference sequence). The V and J ends lost 3 bases and 11 bases, in that order; junction bases with no gene match: 10.

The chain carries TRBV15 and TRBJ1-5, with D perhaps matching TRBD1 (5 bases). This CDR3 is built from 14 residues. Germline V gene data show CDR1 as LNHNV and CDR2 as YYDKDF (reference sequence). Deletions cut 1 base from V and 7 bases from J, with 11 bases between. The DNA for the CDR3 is TGTGCCACCAGCAGAGGGGGGGTCTGGCAGCCCCAGCATTTT. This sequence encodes CATSRGGVWQPQHF.

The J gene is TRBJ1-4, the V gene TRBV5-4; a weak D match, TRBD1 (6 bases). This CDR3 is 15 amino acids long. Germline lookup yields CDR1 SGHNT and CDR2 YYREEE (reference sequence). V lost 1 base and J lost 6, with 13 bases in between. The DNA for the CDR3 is TGTGCCAGCAGCTTGCCGGGGGCCACCTATGAAAAACTGTTTTTT. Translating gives CASSLPGATYEKLFF.